This is a list of T cell receptor beta chains from one sample in a study of T cells after yellow fever vaccination. TCRdb redid the calling of the 5' RACE reads with MiXCR, one entry per CDR3 protein. This table holds just over 300,000 distinct CDR3 sequences, around 4% found once. The sample in question was PBMCs, obtained on the day of the yellow fever booster vaccination. Receptor source: a man aged 18 to 35 who received the YFV17D yellow fever vaccine. CDR3s include the opening cysteine and the closing phenylalanine or tryptophan. The order of the fields is CDR3 protein, CDR3 DNA, clone size, D gene, V gene, J gene. The D gene is left open where the match is weak. The size of a clone is reported for some rows only, either as once, few or many, or as a class for expanded clones.

CASSYRDIAGANVLTF	TGTGCCAGCAGTTACCGGGACATTGCTGGGGCCAACGTCCTGACTTTC	-	-	TRBV6-5	TRBJ2-6
CASSFRDGRNQPQHF	TGTGCCAGCAGCTTTCGGGACGGCCGCAATCAGCCCCAGCATTTT	many	-	TRBV5-5	TRBJ1-5
CASSGGTSGDSVNIQYF	TGTGCCAGCAGTGGCGGGACTAGCGGGGACAGCGTAAACATTCAGTACTTC	many	TRBD2	TRBV6-1	TRBJ2-4
CASSPSGGRRPQETQYF	TGTGCCAGCTCACCTAGCGGGGGGCGACGTCCCCAAGAGACCCAGTACTTC	many	TRBD2	TRBV18	TRBJ2-5
CASSPTTGPEQFF	TGTGCCAGCAGCCCTACGACAGGGCCTGAGCAGTTCTTC	many	TRBD1	TRBV7-2	TRBJ2-1
CASSQAPNGNEQFF	TGCGCCAGCAGCCAGGCCCCGAATGGGAATGAGCAGTTCTTC	few	-	TRBV4-3	TRBJ2-1
CASSKQGLGYNEQFF	TGTGCCAGCAGCAAACAGGGCTTGGGGTACAATGAGCAGTTCTTC	many	-	TRBV12-3/TRBV12-4	TRBJ2-1
CASMRLAGEETQYF	TGTGCCAGCATGCGTCTAGCGGGGGAAGAGACCCAGTACTTC	-	TRBD2	TRBV3-1	TRBJ2-5
CSARGQGNSPLHF	TGCAGTGCTAGGGGGCAGGGTAATTCACCCCTCCACTTT	many	-	TRBV20-1	TRBJ1-6
CASSLVTLSYNEQFF	TGCGCCAGCAGCTTGGTTACGCTCTCCTACAATGAGCAGTTCTTC	many	-	TRBV5-1	TRBJ2-1
CSLAYRQLYNEQFF	TGCAGCCTTGCTTACCGACAGTTATACAATGAGCAGTTCTTC	few	-	TRBV29-1	TRBJ2-1
CASSPHQMGAYGGELFF	TGTGCCAGCAGCCCCCATCAGATGGGGGCCTACGGCGGGGAGCTGTTTTTT	-	-	TRBV3-1	TRBJ2-2
CALVAREESRDTLNTEAFF	TGTGCCCTCGTCGCCCGCGAAGAATCGCGGGACACCTTAAACACTGAAGCTTTCTTT	many	-	TRBV6-6	TRBJ1-1
CASRDTGSQETQYF	TGTGCCAGCAGGGATACAGGGTCCCAAGAGACCCAGTACTTC	many	-	TRBV6-6	TRBJ2-5
CASNTRGRGPYEQYF	TGTGCCAGCAACACCAGGGGGCGGGGACCCTACGAGCAGTACTTC	-	TRBD1	TRBV7-2	TRBJ2-7
CASSLSSWGSDTEAFF	TGTGCCAGCAGCTTAAGTAGTTGGGGTTCGGACACTGAAGCTTTCTTT	many	-	TRBV7-6	TRBJ1-1
CASSLPRGGGQGTINGYTF	TGTGCCAGCAGCCTACCACGAGGTGGGGGACAGGGAACGATTAATGGCTACACCTTC	few	TRBD1	TRBV7-2	TRBJ1-2
CASSYTSGGADTQYF	TGTGCCAGCAGTTACACTAGCGGGGGGGCAGATACGCAGTATTTT	many	TRBD2	TRBV6-5	TRBJ2-3
CASSMTGIETQYF	TGCGCCAGCAGCATGACAGGGATTGAGACCCAGTACTTC	few	TRBD1	TRBV5-1	TRBJ2-5
CAWTGGWGTEAFF	TGTGCCTGGACGGGGGGGTGGGGAACTGAAGCTTTCTTT	-	-	TRBV30	TRBJ1-1